This TCR beta chain derives from a study of relationships among human T cell subsets (dated by TCRdb to the early 2010s). For the study in its entirety: The study sequenced eight distinct T cell populations from blood: pan T, CD8 cytotoxic, regulatory, Th1, Th2, naive plus transitional, activated and memory cells.

Miltenyi superparamagnetic beads coated with subset-specific monoclonal antibodies were used for isolation of the T cell subsets. Every T cell population was isolated from peripheral blood. Whole blood was subjected to Ficoll separation to obtain mononuclear cells, from which monocytes were subsequently depleted using anti-CD14 microbeads. Isolated cell populations were immediately resuspended in RNAprotect reagent. The pan T sample consisted of CD3+ T cells in general. Trimming takes 4 bases off V and 0 bases off J; junction bases not matched to a gene: 3. Looking up the germline V gene yields CDR1 SGHRS and CDR2 YFSETQ. Including the terminal cysteine and phenylalanine, the CDR3 comprises 16 residues. The DNA shown is the 48-base CDR3, in frame from base 1. Details on this clonotype: Its antigen is still unknown. No base quality values were provided; no much bigger clone lies one nucleotide off.

Results the study describes overall, beyond this receptor: The considerable overlap in CDR3s among Th1, Th2 and regulatory T cells was taken as suggesting that cell fate choices are stochastic. A CD4+CD8+ double-positive population could not be excluded by the bead-based sorting. Over 50% of CD8+ cytotoxic sequences were found to belong to clones with over 100 reads, whereas few such clones were observed in the regulatory and Th2 subsets. T cell counts went unrecorded for a couple of pan T samples, which were processed alongside pan B cells. V, D and J usage, CDR3 length and N-nucleotide additions showed no statistically significant differences among the seven subsets.

Libraries came from multiplex PCR. The sample was run on a 454 GS FLX. TCR alpha and beta CDR3 regions were amplified from mRNA by semiquantitative ARM-PCR. In ARM-PCR, tagged nested gene-specific primers were used first, and communal superprimers then performed exponential amplification. Nested primers were removed by exonuclease before the second amplification round on first-round PCR products. Sequencing of the amplicons was performed on the 454 platform, which allows millions of DNA fragments to be sequenced rapidly without cloning bias. A read counted as effective if the read could be mapped to both V and J germline segments. Per the source publication's procedure: IRmap was used to assign reads to germline V, D and J segments, and IRmap relies on pyromap, a Smith-Waterman modification adapted to 454 sequencing errors. Cutoffs set at the 99th percentile of alignment scores from simulated random sequences were applied to filter D-beta assignments. CDR3 was defined as the amino acids lying between the conserved V-segment Y[YFLI]C motif and the J-segment [FW]GXGT motif. Repertoire diversity was estimated with a compound Poisson process model previously applied to large-scale EST data. A procedure for detecting cross-contamination was used to argue that sample contamination was not the source of the shared CDR3s. TCRdb reran the public reads through fastp at Q25 and MiXCR, keeping productive beta chains. Rows matching on CDR3 protein sequence are summarized as one entry with the most common DNA and genes. These V and J calls are TCRdb output, not the study's own analysis. The sample records around 14,000 distinct CDR3 sequences, less than 80% of which are singletons. Less than 35% of the sample rests with the top ten.

This receptor was identified in a man aged 40-49 years in good health. Sequencing was carried out using total T cells sorted from blood. The cell subset or site label for this specimen denotes: CD3+ T cells in general. The V and J genes are TRBV5-1 and TRBJ2-1, with 11 junctional bases fitting TRBD2. The DNA is TGCGCCAGCAGCATAACTAGCGGGAGCTCCTACAATGAGCAGTTCTTC. Translated, it reads CASSITSGSSYNEQFF.